These 9 T cell receptor beta chains came from one sample sequenced in a study of beta chain features in type 1 diabetes. What was sequenced were expressed TCRB transcripts, since all of the isolated RNA had been reverse transcribed. Profiled with immunoSEQ multiplex PCR; TCRdb holds only in-frame clones, not every one. The sample records some 160,000 clones, roughly 9.1% being singletons. Sequencing used central memory CD4+ T cells from blood. These receptors all come from a woman aged 18-29 years in good health.

As to this clone: Distinct nucleotide sequences in the sample also encode this CDR3. The V gene is TRBV18, the J gene TRBJ1-1; perhaps TRBD1 as D (5 bases). The germline V and J ends were trimmed by 2 bases and 1 base, with 8 bases remaining between them. The germline CDR1 and CDR2 sequences are KGHSH and LQKENI. The CDR3 consists of 14 residues. CDR3: CASSPGRENTEAFF. The CDR3 DNA follows: TGTGCCAGCTCACCAGGCAGGGAGAACACTGAAGCTTTCTTT.

This clone was seen only a few times. One junction end does not reproduce the germline sequence, and a read error may be involved. The rearrangement links TRBV15 to TRBJ1-1, with D possibly TRBD1 on 6 matching bases. The CDR3 extends over 15 amino acids. CDR1 and CDR2 from the germline V gene are LNHNV and YYDKDF (reference sequence). The CDR3 bases are TGTGCCACCAGCCGAGAGGGGGGGCGTGGGACTGAAGCTTTCTTT. It codes for CATSREGGRGTEAFF.

This clone was picked up a small number of times. This chain joins TRBV6-1 and TRBJ1-5; tentatively, D is TRBD1 (6 bases). This CDR3 spans 14 amino acids. V lost 0 bases and J lost 7, with 10 bases in between. The germline V gene has CDR1 MNHNS and CDR2 SASEGT. The CDR3 sequence: CASSEAWGGQPQHF. CDR3 sequence (DNA): TGTGCCAGCAGTGAAGCGTGGGGGGGCCAGCCCCAGCATTTT.

To note about this clone: The sample contains more than one DNA sequence encoding this CDR3. The chain is built from TRBV2 and TRBJ1-5; weak D call: TRBD1 (5 bases). The CDR3 spans 14 residues. From germline, CDR1 is SNHLY and CDR2 FYNNEI. Deletions cut 9 bases from V and 2 bases from J, with 14 bases between. CDR3 sequence (DNA): TGTGCCAGTGGGGCCGATCGAGGCAATCAGCCCCAGCATTTT. It codes for CASGADRGNQPQHF.

This clone was detected a few times. The chain links TRBV11-3 to TRBJ2-2; maybe TRBD1 (6 bases). With 1 base removed from V and 2 bases from J, the gap between germline ends came to 11 bases. Germline assignment: CDR1 SGHNT and CDR2 YENEEA. This CDR3 has 16 residues. CDR3 residues: CASSLVSGANTGELFF. The CDR3 DNA follows: TGTGCCAGCAGCTTAGTATCAGGGGCTAACACCGGGGAGCTGTTTTTT. Filled out from reference TRBV11-3 and TRBJ2-2, the complete variable domain reads EAGVVQSPRYKIIEKKQPVAFWCNPISGHNTLYWYLQNLGQGPELLIRYENEEAVDDSQLPKDRFSAERLKGVDSTLKIQPAELGDSAVYLCASSLVSGANTGELFFGEGSRLTVL.

This clone has only a few counts. The chain combines TRBV18 with TRBJ2-7; a weak D match, TRBD2 (6 bases). Trimming stripped 2 bases from V and 3 bases from J, with 14 bases between. The germline V gene encodes CDR1 KGHSH and CDR2 LQKENI. The CDR3 sequence is 15 residues long. The CDR3 here is CASSPAAGSIYEQYF. DNA for the CDR3: TGTGCCAGCTCACCAGCGGCGGGATCAATCTACGAGCAGTACTTC.

In its sample, this clone was seen a few times. The chain couples TRBV30 to TRBJ1-1; D call uncertain. CDR1 GTSNPN and CDR2 SVGIG come from the germline V gene (reference sequence). This CDR3 has 14 amino acids. The ends were cut back, 1 base at V and 2 bases at J, with 11 bases in the middle. The CDR3 is CAWSAITPNTEAFF. The CDR3 DNA is TGTGCCTGGAGTGCAATAACACCAAACACTGAAGCTTTCTTT.

This chain links TRBV7-2 with TRBJ2-5; unclear D gene. CDR1 is SGHTA, CDR2 FQGNSA, per germline. Trimming cost V 5 bases and J 0 bases, with 4 bases left between them. The CDR3 is 12 residues long. The CDR3 sequence is CASSLYQETQYF. CDR3 nucleotides: TGTGCCAGCAGCCTGTACCAAGAGACCCAGTACTTC.

This clone has more than one count but fewer than ten. This chain uses TRBV9 with TRBJ2-3; D perhaps matches TRBD2 (5 bases). Trimming took 4 bases from V and 1 from J, leaving 10 bases between them. Looked up from germline, CDR1 is SGDLS and CDR2 is YYNGEE. This CDR3 region has 14 residues. CDR3 sequence: CASSPSAGTDTQYF. The CDR3 coding sequence is TGTGCCAGCAGCCCCTCAGCGGGCACAGATACGCAGTATTTT.